A single sample gave rise to the 15 T cell receptor beta chains below, sequenced in a study of shared clonotypes between healthy human individuals. TCRdb's copy holds only in-frame clones and misses some; the assay was immunoSEQ multiplex PCR. Altogether about 1,800,000 clones are present, about 95% being singletons, with the ten largest covering 0.9% to 1.5%. CD8 cells classed as naive were CD45RO-negative and positively selected for CCR7, excluding terminally differentiated effector memory CD45RA+ cells. The sequencing input was naive CD8+ T cells sorted from blood. These receptor sequences come from a man aged 18 to 30 in good health.

This rearrangement joins TRBV5-4 to TRBJ2-1; D may match TRBD1 or TRBD2 (5 bases each). Germline V CDR1 and CDR2: SGHNT, YYREEE (reference sequence). There are 15 residues in the CDR3. The V end was cut by 5 bases, the J end by 0 bases, with 12 bases between. In DNA, the CDR3 is TGTGCCAGCAGGGGGGAGCAGGGCTCCTACAATGAGCAGTTCTTC. It codes for CASRGEQGSYNEQFF. The complete variable domain, with remaining parts taken from reference TRBV5-4 and TRBJ2-1, reads ETGVTQSPTHLIKTRGQQVTLRCSSQSGHNTVSWYQQALGQGPQFIFQYYREEENGRGNFPPRFSGLQFPNYSSELNVNALELDDSALYLCASRGEQGSYNEQFFGPGTRLTVL.

This chain joins TRBV18 and TRBJ2-7; 10 nucleotides agree with TRBD1. CDR3 length equals 16 residues. Trimming took 3 bases from V and 0 from J; bases not matched to a gene: 5. CDR1 is KGHSH, CDR2 LQKENI, per germline. This CDR3 is CASSPTDRGSSYEQYF. The CDR3 region has the DNA TGTGCCAGCTCACCCACGGACAGGGGGAGCTCCTACGAGCAGTACTTC.

The chain recombines TRBV4-1 with TRBJ1-2, with D uncertain. From germline, CDR1 is MGHRA and CDR2 YSYEKL. The CDR3 has 17 residues. Trimming stripped 5 bases from V and 4 bases from J, with 23 bases between. The DNA for the CDR3 is TGCGCCAGCAGCGTAGAGTGGGGTTCGGCGAATATCTATGGCTACACCTTC. Translating it yields CASSVEWGSANIYGYTF.

The chain couples TRBV6-6 to TRBJ2-4; D gene uncertain. Germline V gene lookup returns CDR1 MNHNY and CDR2 SVGAGI (reference sequence). This CDR3 comprises 14 residues. V was pared by 7 bases and J by 0 bases, with 10 bases between. CDR3: CASTVETAKNIQYF. The DNA of the CDR3 is TGTGCCAGCACCGTAGAAACAGCCAAAAACATTCAGTACTTC.

The rearrangement uses TRBV9 and TRBJ2-3; 9 bases align to TRBD2. V shed 4 bases and J 4 bases; nucleotides not matched to a gene: 10. CDR3 length equals 16 residues. The germline gives CDR1 SGDLS, CDR2 YYNGEE. The CDR3 bases are TGTGCCAGCAGCTCTTCCCCGGGACTAGCATCAGATACGCAGTATTTT. Translation gives CASSSSPGLASDTQYF.

This chain connects TRBV6-5 to TRBJ1-1; D is possibly TRBD1 (6 bases). Trimming left V 0 bases short and J 5 bases short, with 13 bases between. The CDR3 length is 15 residues. Germline V gene sequence: CDR1 MNHEY, CDR2 SVGAGI. CDR3 sequence reads: CASSYSRGRGTEAFF. For the CDR3, the DNA is TGTGCCAGCAGTTACTCGAGAGGCAGGGGAACTGAAGCTTTCTTT.

This chain connects TRBV9 to TRBJ2-7, with D tentatively TRBD2 (6 bases). The CDR3 has 16 amino acids. Trimming removed 4 bases from V and 6 bases from J, with 23 bases in between. Looked up from germline, CDR1 is SGDLS and CDR2 is YYNGEE. The CDR3 nucleotides are TGTGCCAGCAGCATCTACCCCAGCGGGCCCCTTGGCGAGCAGTACTTC. Translating it yields CASSIYPSGPLGEQYF.

This clone was found once. The rearrangement joins TRBV5-1 to TRBJ2-7; tentatively, D is TRBD2 (7 bases). The germline gives CDR1 SGHRS, CDR2 YFSETQ. The CDR3 runs 14 residues. The V end was cut by 2 bases, the J end by 0 bases, with 9 bases between. CDR3: CASSFGGPSYEQYF. CDR3 DNA: TGCGCCAGCAGCTTCGGGGGGCCCTCCTACGAGCAGTACTTC. Looking up the rest from reference TRBV5-1 and TRBJ2-7 gives the full variable domain: KAGVTQTPRYLIKTRGQQVTLSCSPISGHRSVSWYQQTPGQGLQFLFEYFSETQRNKGNFPGRFSGRQFSNSRSEMNVSTLELGDSALYLCASSFGGPSYEQYFGPGTRLTVT.

The gene calls are TRBV6-6 and TRBJ1-1; TRBD1 might be the D (6 bases). The CDR3 loop spans 15 amino acids. Germline lookup yields CDR1 MNHNY and CDR2 SVGAGI (reference sequence). Trimming cost V 0 bases and J 6 bases, with 14 bases left between them. The CDR3 here is CASSYSTGGAAEAFF. DNA for the CDR3: TGTGCCAGCAGTTACTCGACTGGGGGCGCAGCTGAAGCTTTCTTT.

V usage is TRBV9 and J usage is TRBJ2-1; D call uncertain. V lost 4 bases and J 6 bases, leaving 8 bases between the germline ends. The CDR3 extends over 12 amino acids. Germline V lookup: CDR1 SGDLS, CDR2 YYNGEE. CDR3 nucleotides: TGTGCCAGCAGCCAACCCGGCAATGAGCAGTTCTTC. Translating gives CASSQPGNEQFF.

The rearrangement links TRBV11-2 to TRBJ2-7; D gene ambiguous. The CDR3 sequence is 11 residues long. V was shortened by 6 bases and J by 4 bases, with 7 bases between the two germline ends. From germline, CDR1 is SGHAT and CDR2 FQNNGV. This chain's CDR3 is CASSPKYEQYF. The CDR3 region has the DNA TGTGCCAGCAGTCCTAAATACGAGCAGTACTTC.

The V gene is TRBV6-5, the J gene TRBJ2-7, with 12 bases lining up with TRBD2. CDR1 is MNHEY and CDR2 is SVGAGI in the germline V gene. V trimming: 4 bases; J trimming: 7 bases; junction bases outside the gene matches: 11. This CDR3 region has 16 residues. CDR3 loop: CASSFSGTSGHFEQYF. The CDR3 nucleotides read TGTGCCAGCAGTTTCTCCGGGACTAGCGGGCATTTTGAGCAGTACTTC.

The V and J genes are TRBV7-9 and TRBJ2-3; weak D call: TRBD2 (5 bases). Germline CDR1 reads SEHNR; CDR2 reads FQNEAQ (reference sequence). Trimming removed 5 bases from V and 2 bases from J, with 23 bases in between. The CDR3 length is 18 residues. In nucleotides, the CDR3 is TGTGCCAGCAGCCTCTCTTGGGGAGCGGTGGTAGACACAGATACGCAGTATTTT. Protein sequence: CASSLSWGAVVDTDTQYF.

This chain links TRBV4-1 with TRBJ2-7; no clear D. There are 15 residues in the CDR3. Trimming pared 1 base from V and 3 bases from J, leaving 13 bases between. The germline CDR1 and CDR2 sequences are MGHRA and YSYEKL. CDR3 protein: CASSQGIVQSYEQYF. CDR3 nucleotides: TGCGCCAGCAGCCAAGGTATTGTACAGAGCTACGAGCAGTACTTC.

This chain uses TRBV7-9 with TRBJ1-2; weak D call: TRBD1 (6 bases). With 5 bases removed from V and 3 bases from J, the gap between germline ends came to 16 bases. This CDR3 spans 15 amino acids. The germline V gene has CDR1 SEHNR and CDR2 FQNEAQ (reference sequence). CDR3 residues: CASSLNPGGDYGYTF. The CDR3 bases are TGTGCCAGCAGCCTCAATCCCGGGGGCGACTATGGCTACACCTTC.